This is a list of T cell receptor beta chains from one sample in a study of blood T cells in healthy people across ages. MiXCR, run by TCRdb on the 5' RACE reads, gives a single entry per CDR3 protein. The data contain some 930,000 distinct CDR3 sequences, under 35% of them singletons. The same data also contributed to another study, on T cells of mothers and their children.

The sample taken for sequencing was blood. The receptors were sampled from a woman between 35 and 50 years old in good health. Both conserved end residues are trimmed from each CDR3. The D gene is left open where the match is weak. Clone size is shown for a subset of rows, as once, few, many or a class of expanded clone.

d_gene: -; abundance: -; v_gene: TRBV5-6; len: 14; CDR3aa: ASSLGPLNGNQPQH
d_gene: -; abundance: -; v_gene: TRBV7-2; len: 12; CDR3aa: ASSLVLKWTEAF
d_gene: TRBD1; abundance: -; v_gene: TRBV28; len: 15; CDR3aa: AGRRSGQGARTDTQY
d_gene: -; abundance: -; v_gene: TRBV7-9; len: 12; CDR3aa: ASSSYKANYGYT
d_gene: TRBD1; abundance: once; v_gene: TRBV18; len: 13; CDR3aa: ASSPDRGWGTEAF
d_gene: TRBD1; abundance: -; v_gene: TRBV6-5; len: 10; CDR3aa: VSSTRQGLAF
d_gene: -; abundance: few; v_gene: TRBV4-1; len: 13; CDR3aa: ASSQVSSNTGELF
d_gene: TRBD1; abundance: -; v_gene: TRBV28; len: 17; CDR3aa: ASSSQRDNRDSLWYEQY
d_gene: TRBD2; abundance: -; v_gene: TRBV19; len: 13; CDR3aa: ASSILAAGYNEQF
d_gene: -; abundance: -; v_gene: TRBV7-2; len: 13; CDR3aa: ASSASRGFNEKLF
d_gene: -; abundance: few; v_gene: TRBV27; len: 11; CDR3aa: ASSFGRTYGYT
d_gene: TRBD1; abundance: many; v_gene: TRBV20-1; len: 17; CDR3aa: SARGPGQGAVSAKNIQY
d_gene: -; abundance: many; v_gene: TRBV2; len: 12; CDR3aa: ASRFVSSTDTQY
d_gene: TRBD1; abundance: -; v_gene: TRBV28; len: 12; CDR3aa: ASNPSDRVYGYT
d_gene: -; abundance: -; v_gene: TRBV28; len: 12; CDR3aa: ASTRRASKSPLH
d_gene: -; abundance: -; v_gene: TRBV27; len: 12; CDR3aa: ASSWEGNNQPQH
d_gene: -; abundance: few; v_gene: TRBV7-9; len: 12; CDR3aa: ASRDLGSDEKLF
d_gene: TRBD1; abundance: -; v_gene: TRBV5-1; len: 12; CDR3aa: ASSSGQVGQPQH
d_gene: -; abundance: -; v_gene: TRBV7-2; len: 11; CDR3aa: ASSLVGLPMQF
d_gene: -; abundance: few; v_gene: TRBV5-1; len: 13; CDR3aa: ASSLAQGLGAEAF
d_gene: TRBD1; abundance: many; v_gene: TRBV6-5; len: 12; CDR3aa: ASVAGGRSYGYT
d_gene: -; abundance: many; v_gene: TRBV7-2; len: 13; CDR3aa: ASSLRRSSYNEQF
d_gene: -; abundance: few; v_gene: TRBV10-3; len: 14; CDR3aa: AISEGAHTSTDTQY
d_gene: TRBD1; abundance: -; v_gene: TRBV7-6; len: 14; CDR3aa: ASSLAPGQESYEQY
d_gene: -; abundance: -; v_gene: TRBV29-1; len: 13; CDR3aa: SVERRGFGGTEAF
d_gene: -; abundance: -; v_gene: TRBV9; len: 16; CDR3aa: ASSASPGREGSFYGYT
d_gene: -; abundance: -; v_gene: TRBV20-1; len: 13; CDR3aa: SARAGGQTNYGYT
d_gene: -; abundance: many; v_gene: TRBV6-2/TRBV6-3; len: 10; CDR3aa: ASSMDGYGYT
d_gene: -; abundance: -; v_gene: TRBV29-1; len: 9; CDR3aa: SGGRTYEQY
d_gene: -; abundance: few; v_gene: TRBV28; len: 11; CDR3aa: ASTLLRQGGYT
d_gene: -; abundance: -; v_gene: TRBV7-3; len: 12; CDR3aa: ASSLDGLGSPLH
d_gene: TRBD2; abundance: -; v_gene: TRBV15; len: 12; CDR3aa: ATRGGPSTDTQY
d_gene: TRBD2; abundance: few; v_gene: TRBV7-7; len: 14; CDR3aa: ASSPGLAGPRETQY
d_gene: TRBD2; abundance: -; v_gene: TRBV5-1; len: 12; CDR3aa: ASSLTSEPYEQY
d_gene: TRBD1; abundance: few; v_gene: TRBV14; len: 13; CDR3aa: ASSHGQGFPYEQY